This T cell receptor (beta chain) is from a study of Ad26.COV2.S vaccination and SARS-CoV-2 variants. Sequencing used immunoSEQ multiplex PCR; TCRdb keeps in-frame clones, though not all of them. Among 500,000 or so clones listed, 87% were seen once. There are 14 residues in the CDR3. CDR1 SQVTM and CDR2 ANQGSEA come from the germline V gene. Losses at the gene ends were 5 bases for V and 4 bases for J; bases not matched to a gene: 11. Treatment indicated: roughly 19 received Ad26.COV2.S at low or high dose, single or two shots; about 5 received placebo; per-sample allocation not given. Sample collection was performed on day 63 after the first vaccine or placebo injection.

The V call is TRBV29-1, the J call TRBJ2-7; 7 bases fit TRBD1. This receptor was taken from a person aged 18-60 years who received the Ad26.COV2.S COVID-19 vaccine or a placebo. Specimen: peripheral blood, collected in a trial of Ad26.COV2.S vaccine versus placebo. The CDR3 is CSVRTGQQSYEQYF. In DNA form, the CDR3 reads TGCAGCGTTCGAACGGGACAGCAATCTTACGAGCAGTACTTC.